Shown below are 29 T cell receptor beta chains from a single sample sequenced in a study of blood T cells in healthy people across ages. Together with a sample-barcoded 5' primer, a J-beta primer mix was included in a second PCR lasting roughly 6 to 12 cycles. One entry per CDR3 protein results from TCRdb running MiXCR on the 5' RACE reads. The repertoire holds 900,000 to 950,000 distinct CDR3 sequences, 25% to 30% seen once, with more than 8.5% in the top ten. In addition, the sample was reused for a study of T cells of mothers and their children.

Sequenced: blood. The receptors derive from a woman between 40 and 55 years old in good health.

The chain is built from TRBV6-6 and TRBJ1-1; tentatively, D is TRBD1 (6 bases). CDR3 length: 14 amino acids. Germline-derived CDR1 and CDR2 are MNHNY and SVGAGI (reference sequence). Trimming pared 6 bases from V and 4 bases from J, leaving 15 bases between. CDR3 loop: CASSPDRLSTEAFF. The CDR3 DNA is TGTGCCAGCAGCCCAGACAGGCTGAGCACTGAAGCTTTCTTT.

This rearrangement joins TRBV5-1 to TRBJ2-5; D is uncertain. The DNA end favors TRBJ2-7, so the J call may be wrong. The germline CDR1 and CDR2 sequences are SGHRS and YFSETQ. The CDR3 is made up of 14 amino acids. This CDR3 reads CASSPGELDYEQYF. The CDR3 nucleotides are TGCGCCAGCAGCCCAGGAGAACTTGACTACGAGCAGTACTTC.

This clonotype appeared a single time. A much larger clone differs by one base, so this may be a read error. This sequence joins TRBV28 and TRBJ2-5; perhaps TRBD2 as D (6 bases). The germline V gene encodes CDR1 MDHEN and CDR2 SYDVKM. The CDR3 totals 14 residues. V lost 8 bases, J lost 2 bases, and 15 bases lay in between. The CDR3 loop reads CASGSPGLQETQYF. As DNA, the CDR3 is TGTGCCAGCGGTTCCCCCGGACTACAAGAGACCCAGTACTTC.

This sequence joins TRBV20-1 and TRBJ2-1, with 13 bases lining up with TRBD2. This CDR3 has 13 residues. Germline V gives CDR1 DFQATT, CDR2 SNEGSKA (reference sequence). This chain's CDR3 is CSLTSGRAIEQFF. CDR3 in DNA: TGCAGCCTAACTAGCGGGAGGGCCATTGAGCAGTTCTTC.

This clonotype was counted only a few times. The chain carries TRBV20-1 and TRBJ2-6; 9 bases line up with TRBD1. The V and J ends lost 3 bases and 4 bases, in that order; junction bases with no gene match: 7. This CDR3 comprises 16 residues. The germline V gene encodes CDR1 DFQATT and CDR2 SNEGSKA (reference sequence). CDR3 coding DNA: TGCAGTGCTAGGGCGGACAGGGGAACCGGGGCCAACGTCCTGACTTTC. This codes for CSARADRGTGANVLTF.

This clonotype is a singleton in its sample. The chain joins TRBV9 to TRBJ2-2, with 12 bases that match TRBD2. The CDR3 contains 16 residues. Germline V gene sequence: CDR1 SGDLS, CDR2 YYNGEE. After removal of 6 bases from V and 5 bases from J, the junction contained 8 bases not matched to a gene. The CDR3 DNA reads TGTGCCAGCAATGGCCTAGCGGGGGGGGAAACCGGGGAGCTGTTTTTT. This gives the protein CASNGLAGGETGELFF.

V is TRBV18 and J is TRBJ1-1; the D is unclear. Germline V lookup: CDR1 KGHSH, CDR2 LQKENI. This CDR3 region has 15 residues. V was shortened by 6 bases and J by 10 bases, with 24 bases between the two germline ends. CDR3 protein: CASSYRSSTASTAFF. The CDR3 region has the DNA TGTGCCAGCTCGTATCGATCCAGCACAGCCTCGACAGCTTTCTTT.

This clonotype was seen a handful of times. This sequence joins TRBV2 and TRBJ2-3; D is perhaps TRBD1 or TRBD2 (6 bases each). The CDR3 has 13 amino acids. The V gene's germline CDR1 is SNHLY and CDR2 FYNNEI. Trimming removed 7 bases at V and 6 bases at J, with 14 bases between. The CDR3 DNA sequence: TGTGCCAGCACTTTGGGGGGCCCGGATACGCAGTATTTT. Its translation: CASTLGGPDTQYF.

This clonotype appeared many times. The chain carries TRBV9 and TRBJ2-7; D may be TRBD1 (5 bases). Trimming stripped 3 bases from V and 2 bases from J, with 15 bases between. The V gene's germline CDR1 is SGDLS and CDR2 YYNGEE. This CDR3 has 15 residues. CDR3 bases: TGTGCCAGCAGCGATAGAATCGACAGCACCTACGAGCAGTACTTC. It encodes CASSDRIDSTYEQYF.

The sample holds many counts of this clonotype. This chain links TRBV9 with TRBJ2-1; 7 nucleotides match TRBD2. V lost 3 bases and J lost 7; bases outside the gene matches: 4. This CDR3 has 13 amino acids. CDR1 and CDR2 (germline): SGDLS, YYNGEE. The CDR3: CASSAWGGNEQFF. CDR3 nucleotide sequence: TGTGCCAGCAGCGCCTGGGGGGGGAATGAGCAGTTCTTC.

This clonotype was picked up many times. The chain carries TRBV7-9 and TRBJ2-5; 9 bases map to TRBD2. This CDR3 has 16 amino acids. The germline V gene encodes CDR1 SEHNR and CDR2 FQNEAQ (reference sequence). The J segment lost 9 bases and the V segment lost 4 bases, leaving 15 bases of the junction unmatched. The CDR3 sequence is CASSSESGLAPWAQYF. DNA for the CDR3: TGTGCCAGCAGCTCCGAATCGGGACTAGCTCCGTGGGCCCAGTACTTC.

A word on this clonotype: A much larger clone is a single base away; this may be a read error. V and J are TRBV7-9 and TRBJ2-7, with a tentative D call TRBD1 (5 bases). The length of the CDR3 is 14 residues. Trimming shortened V by 1 base and J by 0 bases, and 7 bases separated the two germline ends. Per the germline V gene, CDR1 is SEHNR and CDR2 is FQNEAQ (reference sequence). The CDR3 protein is CASSLVQASYEQYF. The CDR3 nucleotides are TGTGCCAGCAGCTTAGTACAGGCCTCCTACGAGCAGTACTTC. Full variable domain (missing parts from reference TRBV7-9 and TRBJ2-7): DTGVSQNPRHKITKRGQNVTFRCDPISEHNRLYWYRQTLGQGPEFLTYFQNEAQLEKSRLLSDRFSAERPKGSFSTLEIQRTEQGDSAMYLCASSLVQASYEQYFGPGTRLTVT.

The sample holds a few counts of this clonotype. This chain connects TRBV18 to TRBJ1-2; weak D call: TRBD1 (5 bases). The V end lost 6 bases, the J end lost 4 bases, and 15 bases lay between the germline ends. The CDR3 contains 14 residues. The V gene's germline CDR1 is KGHSH and CDR2 LQKENI. The CDR3 nucleotides read TGTGCCAGCTCGACCGGGGGGGGAACCTATGGCTACACCTTC. This sequence encodes CASSTGGGTYGYTF.

This chain joins TRBV10-3 and TRBJ1-1; no clear D gene. The CDR3 has 13 residues. V was shortened by 4 bases and J by 1 base, with 7 bases between the two germline ends. The germline V gene has CDR1 ENHRY and CDR2 SYGVKD. The CDR3 DNA reads TGTGCCATCAGTGTGGAACCGAACACTGAAGCTTTCTTT. This encodes CAISVEPNTEAFF.

This clonotype was recorded a few times. This rearrangement joins TRBV5-1 to TRBJ1-1; 11 bases match TRBD1. Germline V gives CDR1 SGHRS, CDR2 YFSETQ. V shed 2 bases, J shed 6 bases, and the junction held 3 bases outside the gene matches. This CDR3 comprises 14 residues. In DNA form, the CDR3 reads TGCGCCAGCAGCTTACCGGGACAGGGGGCTGAAGCTTTCTTT. Amino acid sequence: CASSLPGQGAEAFF. The full variable domain, with the rest looked up from reference TRBV5-1 and TRBJ1-1, is KAGVTQTPRYLIKTRGQQVTLSCSPISGHRSVSWYQQTPGQGLQFLFEYFSETQRNKGNFPGRFSGRQFSNSRSEMNVSTLELGDSALYLCASSLPGQGAEAFFGQGTRLTVV.

This clonotype has at least ten counts. V gene TRBV9 combines with J gene TRBJ2-1; D unclear. There are 14 residues in the CDR3. CDR1 is SGDLS and CDR2 is YYNGEE in the germline V gene. V was clipped by 0 bases and J by 9 bases, with 13 bases between them. This chain's CDR3 is CASSVGPGLGEQFF. For the CDR3, the DNA is TGTGCCAGCAGCGTAGGCCCTGGATTGGGTGAGCAGTTCTTC.

This clonotype was counted a few times. V and J are TRBV7-2 and TRBJ2-3; 9 bases line up with TRBD2. Trimming took 2 bases from V and 3 from J; bases not matched to a gene: 9. The CDR3 length is 17 residues. Germline V gives CDR1 SGHTA, CDR2 FQGNSA. CDR3 sequence: CASSLWGGGARTDTQYF. In DNA form, the CDR3 reads TGTGCCAGCAGCTTATGGGGCGGGGGGGCTCGGACAGATACGCAGTATTTT.

V and J are TRBV20-1 and TRBJ2-1, with a possible D match to TRBD2 (5 bases). CDR3 size: 13 residues. V lost 3 bases, J lost 4 bases, and 10 bases lay in between. Germline V CDR1 and CDR2: DFQATT, SNEGSKA (reference sequence). CDR3 loop: CSASQRTYNEQFF. The CDR3 DNA reads TGCAGTGCTAGTCAGCGGACTTACAATGAGCAGTTCTTC.

The chain has TRBV5-6 and TRBJ1-2; D is ambiguous. The CDR3 consists of 12 residues. V lost 0 bases and J lost 10, with 10 bases in between. Per the germline V gene, CDR1 is SGHDT and CDR2 is YYEEEE. This CDR3 reads CASSLAVSNYTF. The CDR3 DNA sequence: TGTGCCAGCAGCTTGGCCGTGTCCAACTACACCTTC.

The chain joins TRBV2 to TRBJ1-2; 9 nucleotides align to TRBD1. The germline V gene encodes CDR1 SNHLY and CDR2 FYNNEI. There are 15 residues in the CDR3. J was trimmed by 8 bases and V by 3 bases; bases with no gene match: 10. The CDR3 is CASSDPGTGLGGYTF. The CDR3, as DNA: TGTGCCAGCAGTGACCCAGGGACAGGGCTCGGGGGCTACACCTTC.

The sample holds a few counts of this clonotype. V usage is TRBV4-2 and J usage is TRBJ1-2, with a possible D match to TRBD1 (6 bases). The CDR3 length is 16 residues. Germline loops: CDR1 LGHNA, CDR2 YNFKEQ. The ends were cut back, 4 bases at V and 4 bases at J, with 19 bases in the middle. The CDR3 loop is CASSREGDKEGYGYTF. DNA for the CDR3: TGTGCCAGCAGCCGGGAGGGGGACAAGGAAGGCTATGGCTACACCTTC.

Regarding this clonotype: This clone may be a read error of a much larger clone one base away. CDR3 DNA sequence: TGTGCCAGCAGCTTGGACAGGGGGGGATACAATGAGCAGTACTTC. Encoded protein: CASSLDRGGYNEQYF. The rearrangement joins TRBV5-4 to TRBJ2-1, with D perhaps TRBD1 (8 bases). The assigned J gene may be wrong: the sequence end matches TRBJ2-7 better. The CDR3 runs 15 residues. The V gene's germline CDR1 is SGHNT and CDR2 YYREEE (reference sequence).

About this clonotype: At one end, the junction sequence differs from germline, possibly due to a read error. This chain uses TRBV28 with TRBJ1-2, with 9 bases identical to TRBD1. This CDR3 has 17 residues. Germline CDR1 MDHEN, CDR2 SYDVKM. The CDR3: CTSRTRTGARINYGYTF. CDR3 bases: TGTACCAGCAGGACGAGGACAGGGGCGAGAATAAACTATGGCTACACCTTC.

The rearrangement joins TRBV12-3 or TRBV12-4 to TRBJ2-3, with 8 bases identical to TRBD2. V shed 3 bases and J 2 bases; nucleotides not matched to a gene: 7. This CDR3 spans 16 amino acids. CDR3 bases: TGTGCCAGCAGTTTTGGAGCGGGAGTGACCACAGATACGCAGTATTTT. Encoded protein: CASSFGAGVTTDTQYF.

Turning to this clonotype: Possible read error: a much larger clone is one base away. The rearrangement links TRBV15 to TRBJ2-1, with D possibly called TRBD1 or TRBD2 (6 bases each). Germline CDR1 is LNHNV and CDR2 is YYDKDF (reference sequence). CDR3 length: 14 amino acids. Here the CDR3 reads CAASRDKGGNEQFF. CDR3 nucleotides: TGTGCCGCCAGCAGAGATAAAGGGGGGAATGAGCAGTTCTTC.

This clonotype was seen more than once but under ten times. J is TRBJ1-5 and V is TRBV6-1; D not certain. V lost 3 bases to trimming and J lost 6 bases, with 3 bases between them. Looked up from germline, CDR1 is MNHNS and CDR2 is SASEGT. The CDR3 covers 11 residues. The CDR3, as DNA: TGTGCCAGCAGTGAGGTTCAGCCCCAGCATTTT. Amino acid sequence: CASSEVQPQHF.

This chain connects TRBV7-2 to TRBJ2-5; 10 bases line up with TRBD1. Germline V CDR1 and CDR2: SGHTA, FQGNSA. V lost 6 bases, J lost 5 bases, and 3 bases stayed unmatched. The CDR3 sequence is 13 residues long. The CDR3 reads CASRTGGDETQYF. Here the CDR3 DNA reads TGTGCCAGCAGGACAGGGGGCGATGAGACCCAGTACTTC.

This clonotype has more than one count but fewer than ten. The CDR3 coding sequence is TGTGCCAGCAGCGCCAGGGTCAGCGAGACCCAGTACTTC. This encodes CASSARVSETQYF. The chain couples TRBV7-9 to TRBJ2-5; a weak D match, TRBD1 (5 bases). Per the germline V gene, CDR1 is SEHNR and CDR2 is FQNEAQ (reference sequence). V was clipped by 5 bases and J by 5 bases, with 12 bases between them. The CDR3 length is 13 residues.

This clonotype has ten or more counts. The chain carries TRBV5-1 and TRBJ2-7; D is ambiguous. This CDR3 is built from 14 residues. The V end lost 1 base, the J end lost 0 bases, and 8 bases lay between the germline ends. In germline, CDR1 is SGHRS, CDR2 YFSETQ. The CDR3 here is CASSLTVSSYEQYF. Written as DNA, the CDR3 is TGCGCCAGCAGCTTGACGGTGAGCTCCTACGAGCAGTACTTC.